These 11 T cell receptor beta chains originate from one sample sequenced in a study of Tregs in tolerant kidney transplant recipients. The nonmyeloablative bone marrow transplants came from related graft donors, with transient mixed chimerism. The table came from immunoSEQ multiplex PCR; TCRdb's copy has only in-frame clones and leaves some out. The table has 55,000 to 75,000 clones, around 87% seen once. The sample consisted of CD4+ T cells from blood (PBMCs), taken 6 months after the transplant. Receptors were obtained from a human patient who received a combined kidney and bone marrow transplant. A share of the T cells may be of graft donor origin.

The chain is built from TRBV10-1 and TRBJ2-1; D remains ambiguous. The CDR3 covers 18 residues. In germline, CDR1 is WNHNN, CDR2 SYGVQD (reference sequence). Trimming took off 0 bases at V and 7 bases at J, with 22 bases between the two ends. The CDR3 coding sequence is TGCGCCAGCAGTGAGTCGGGTGTGGGCGACGCATCGTCAAATGAGCAGTTCTTC. Protein sequence: CASSESGVGDASSNEQFF.

J is TRBJ2-3 and V is TRBV19, with D uncertain. Trimming removed 7 bases from V and 3 bases from J, with 14 bases in between. This CDR3 is 14 amino acids long. Germline V gene data show CDR1 as LNHDA and CDR2 as SQIVND (reference sequence). CDR3 sequence (DNA): TGTGCCAGTAAAGTGAGCCATGATACAGATACGCAGTATTTT. It yields the protein CASKVSHDTDTQYF.

This CDR3 reads CASSIGDRAIYGYTF. The CDR3 nucleotides read TGTGCCAGTAGTATAGGGGACAGGGCGATCTATGGCTACACCTTC. The chain carries TRBV19 and TRBJ1-2; 9 nucleotides agree with TRBD1. CDR1 and CDR2 from the germline V gene are LNHDA and SQIVND (reference sequence). V lost 1 base, J lost 4 bases, and 4 bases stayed unmatched. The CDR3 has 15 residues.

This clone was detected once. The J gene is TRBJ2-3, the V gene TRBV30; 8 bases fit TRBD2. The CDR3 is 13 amino acids. The germline CDR1 and CDR2 sequences are GTSNPN and SVGIG (reference sequence). V was pared by 3 bases and J by 4 bases, with 3 bases of the junction left unmatched. DNA of the CDR3: TGTGCCTGGAGCGGGGGGGGCGCAGATACGCAGTATTTT. Translated, it gives CAWSGGGADTQYF.

The chain carries TRBV4-2 and TRBJ1-4; D is undetermined. Germline V gene sequence: CDR1 LGHNA, CDR2 YNFKEQ. The V end lost 1 base, the J end lost 5 bases, and 14 bases lay between the germline ends. This CDR3 spans 16 amino acids. For the CDR3, the DNA is TGTGCCAGCAGCCAAGTTCAACTAGCGGGGAATGAAAAACTGTTTTTT. Translating it yields CASSQVQLAGNEKLFF.

The chain has TRBV4-2 and TRBJ2-3; TRBD2 might be the D (6 bases). Germline CDR1 is LGHNA and CDR2 is YNFKEQ. The ends were cut back, 2 bases at V and 3 bases at J, with 9 bases in the middle. The CDR3 has 14 amino acids. For the CDR3, the DNA is TGTGCCAGCAGCCAACCCGGGGGAACAGATACGCAGTATTTT. Translating it yields CASSQPGGTDTQYF.

The chain is built from TRBV5-1 and TRBJ2-1; 8 bases are a match to TRBD2. J was trimmed by 5 bases and V by 4 bases; bases with no gene match: 11. Germline lookup yields CDR1 SGHRS and CDR2 YFSETQ. This CDR3 is 16 amino acids long. The CDR3 protein is CASSQTPSGLDNEQFF. DNA for the CDR3: TGCGCCAGCAGCCAAACCCCTAGCGGGCTAGACAATGAGCAGTTCTTC.

V is TRBV2 and J is TRBJ1-2; a weak D match, TRBD1 (5 bases). CDR1 and CDR2 (germline): SNHLY, FYNNEI. Trimming shortened V by 2 bases and J by 4 bases, and 14 bases separated the two germline ends. The CDR3 runs 15 residues. CDR3 protein: CASSESAGSIYGYTF. In nucleotides, the CDR3 is TGTGCCAGCAGTGAAAGTGCAGGGTCAATCTATGGCTACACCTTC.

This clone has more than one count but fewer than ten. The chain joins TRBV27 to TRBJ1-2; a possible D gene is TRBD1 (5 bases). V dropped 1 base and J dropped 3 bases, with 12 bases sitting between them. The germline gives CDR1 MNHEY, CDR2 SMNVEV (reference sequence). The CDR3 is 15 residues long. CDR3 in DNA: TGTGCCAGCAGTTTATACAGGCTCCCCCACTATGGCTACACCTTC. Translated, it gives CASSLYRLPHYGYTF.

In its sample, this clone was seen a few times. This sequence joins TRBV2 and TRBJ1-4, with a tentative D call TRBD1 (5 bases). Germline assignment: CDR1 SNHLY and CDR2 FYNNEI. The CDR3 loop spans 15 amino acids. The V gene lost 4 bases and the J gene lost 5 bases, with 14 bases spanning the gap. The CDR3 region has the DNA TGTGCCAGCAGTGGTTCAGGGCTTCGGAATGAAAAACTGTTTTTT. It translates to CASSGSGLRNEKLFF.

The chain uses TRBV6-1 and TRBJ2-7; 10 nucleotides line up with TRBD2. Germline V gene data show CDR1 as MNHNS and CDR2 as SASEGT. The V and J ends lost 7 bases and 2 bases, in that order; junction bases with no gene match: 5. CDR3 length: 14 amino acids. The CDR3 protein is CASNLAGAPYEQYF. The CDR3, as DNA: TGTGCCAGCAACCTAGCGGGGGCCCCCTACGAGCAGTACTTC.